This TCR beta chain was captured in a study of blood T cell repertoires in COVID-19. Overall study context: COVID-19 samples from acute and convalescent phases originated in the United States, Italy and Spain. T cells, B-cell-depleted T cells, or PBMCs provided the cDNA or gDNA that served as material.

The CDR3 has 16 amino acids. Germline V gives CDR1 SGHVS, CDR2 FNYEAQ. The trim removed 2 bases at V and 4 bases at J, leaving 11 bases unmatched. The authors' processing: For nucleated cells, counts were estimated from reference gene primer amplification. The assay was immunoSEQ multiplex PCR, and TCRdb's table has in-frame clones only and misses some. V and J calls and clone size are those listed in that table; D and trimming were worked out from the DNA. The table shows approximately 150,000 clones, with roughly three quarters occurring only once. The source of this sequence is a man between 45 and 60 years old with active or convalescent COVID-19. The source material was peripheral blood. The genes are TRBV7-6 and TRBJ2-7, with 7 bases that match TRBD1. This CDR3 is CASSLRPGTDQYEQYF. As DNA, the CDR3 is TGTGCCAGCAGCTTACGTCCCGGGACAGACCAATACGAGCAGTACTTC.